This T cell receptor beta chain comes out of a study of technical replicates of blood from a few donors. This clone showed up just a few times. Per the germline V gene, CDR1 is MNHNS and CDR2 is SASEGT. The CDR3 is 14 amino acids. V lost 6 bases, J lost 11 bases, and 8 bases stayed unmatched. The data were produced by immunoSEQ multiplex PCR, yet TCRdb's version contains in-frame clones alone and is incomplete. The data hold some 30,000 clones, with just over 90% observed a single time. V usage is TRBV6-1 and J usage is TRBJ1-6, with 9 bases aligning to TRBD1. Sequenced material: PBMCs. This clonotype was sampled from a human donor in good health. Some clones in this sample may be carry-over from other donors' samples. In DNA form, the CDR3 reads TGTGCCAGCAGGGACCGGGACAGGGCGACACCCCTCCACTTT. It specifies CASRDRDRATPLHF.